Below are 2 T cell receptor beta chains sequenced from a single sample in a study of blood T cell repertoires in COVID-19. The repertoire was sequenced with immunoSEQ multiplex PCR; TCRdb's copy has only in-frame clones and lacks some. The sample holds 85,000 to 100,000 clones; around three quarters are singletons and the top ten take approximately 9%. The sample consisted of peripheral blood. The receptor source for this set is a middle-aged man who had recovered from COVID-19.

CDR3 nucleotides: TGCGCCAGCAGCTCTAGCGGGAGAAGGCAAGAGACCCAGTACTTC. Translated: CASSSSGRRQETQYF. The rearrangement joins TRBV5-1 to TRBJ2-5; 10 bases are shared with TRBD2. Germline CDR1 is SGHRS and CDR2 is YFSETQ. The CDR3 is 15 residues long. J gave up 2 bases and V 3 bases, and 4 bases lay outside the gene matches. The full variable domain, rest sourced from reference TRBV5-1 and TRBJ2-5, is KAGVTQTPRYLIKTRGQQVTLSCSPISGHRSVSWYQQTPGQGLQFLFEYFSETQRNKGNFPGRFSGRQFSNSRSEMNVSTLELGDSALYLCASSSSGRRQETQYFGPGTRLLVL.

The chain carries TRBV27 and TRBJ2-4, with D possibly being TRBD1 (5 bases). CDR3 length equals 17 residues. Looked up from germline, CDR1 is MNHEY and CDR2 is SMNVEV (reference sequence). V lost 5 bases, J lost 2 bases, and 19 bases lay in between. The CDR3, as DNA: TGTGCCAGCAGTACAGGCCCTGGATTTATAACCAAAAACATTCAGTACTTC. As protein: CASSTGPGFITKNIQYF.